These T cell receptor beta chains were read from a single sample in a study of T cell responses to AZD1222 COVID-19 vaccine. Clones were read by immunoSEQ multiplex PCR, and TCRdb kept only the in-frame ones, dropping some. This table has 150,000 to 200,000 clones, about 92% appearing once. The starting material was peripheral blood, obtained on day 0 of AZD1222 vaccination. The receptors originated from an adult in good health. Both conserved end residues are part of each CDR3. D genes are given only for firm matches. Clone size is given for some rows only: seen once, a few or many times, or a class if the clone is expanded.

NA,TRBJ2-1,NA,TRBV2,13,CASSDGRANEQFF,TGTGCCAGCAGTGACGGGCGGGCCAATGAGCAGTTCTTC
NA,TRBJ2-3,once,TRBV5-1,16,CASSLSQGGPTDTQYF,TGCGCCAGCAGCTTGAGCCAGGGAGGTCCCACAGATACGCAGTATTTT
TRBD1,TRBJ1-1,NA,TRBV2,14,CASRGRGGNTEAFF,TGTGCCAGCAGGGGCAGGGGGGGTAACACTGAAGCTTTCTTT
TRBD1,TRBJ2-1,NA,TRBV10-3,16,CAISERSGTGGNEQFF,TGTGCCATCAGTGAGAGGTCTGGGACAGGGGGAAATGAGCAGTTCTTC
NA,TRBJ1-2,NA,TRBV15,13,CATSRDLIYGYTF,TGTGCCACCAGCAGAGATCTGATCTATGGCTACACCTTC
NA,TRBJ1-2,NA,TRBV7-2,12,CASSTRNYGYTF,TGTGCCAGCAGCACCCGAAACTATGGCTACACCTTC
NA,TRBJ2-5,NA,TRBV15,13,CATSNRYQETQYF,TGTGCCACCAGCAACCGGTACCAAGAGACCCAGTACTTC
NA,TRBJ1-1,NA,TRBV6-5,14,CASSKRQVGTEAFF,TGTGCCAGCAGTAAGAGACAGGTAGGGACTGAAGCTTTCTTT
NA,TRBJ1-4,NA,TRBV9,14,CASSAWGGNEKLFF,TGTGCCAGCAGCGCCTGGGGGGGTAATGAAAAACTGTTTTTT
NA,TRBJ1-3,NA,TRBV3-1/TRBV3-2,13,CASSRGGGNTIYF,TGTGCCAGCAGCCGGGGGGGTGGAAACACCATATATTTT
NA,TRBJ2-1,NA,TRBV27,11,CASSLGNEQFF,TGTGCCAGCAGTTTGGGCAATGAGCAGTTCTTC
TRBD2,TRBJ2-7,NA,TRBV6-1,19,CASSGVPGLAGGSTYEQYF,TGTGCCAGCAGTGGGGTACCGGGACTAGCGGGGGGGAGTACCTACGAGCAGTACTTC
TRBD1,TRBJ1-4,NA,TRBV11-3,15,CASSAPGGVYEKLFF,TGTGCCAGCAGTGCCCCAGGGGGGGTATATGAAAAACTGTTTTTT
TRBD1,TRBJ1-1,NA,TRBV27,14,CASSPGTGALEAFF,TGTGCCAGCAGTCCCGGGACAGGGGCCCTTGAAGCTTTCTTT
TRBD1,TRBJ1-6,NA,TRBV6-5,16,CASSYSATGGSSPLHF,TGTGCCAGCAGTTACTCGGCCACAGGGGGCAGTTCACCCCTCCACTTT
NA,TRBJ1-6,NA,TRBV7-8,14,CASSLLGNNSPLHF,TGTGCCAGCAGCTTATTAGGAAATAATTCACCCCTCCACTTT
NA,TRBJ2-7,once,TRBV7-2,13,CASSLVWGNEQYF,TGTGCCAGCAGCTTAGTGTGGGGAAACGAGCAGTACTTC
NA,TRBJ2-3,NA,TRBV10-1,18,CASSEGRVDTSSTDTQYF,TGCGCCAGCAGTGAAGGTCGGGTCGACACATCTAGCACAGATACGCAGTATTTT
NA,TRBJ1-2,once,TRBV6-5,15,CASSYIFLGLSGYTF,TGTGCCAGCAGTTACATTTTTTTGGGGTTGAGTGGCTACACCTTC
NA,TRBJ2-2,NA,TRBV24-1,14,CATRQGIGTGELFF,TGTGCCACCAGACAGGGAATAGGCACCGGGGAGCTGTTTTTT
NA,TRBJ2-3,NA,TRBV18,13,CASSPQDSDTQYF,TGTGCCAGCTCACCACAGGATTCCGATACGCAGTATTTT
TRBD1,TRBJ2-3,NA,TRBV3-1/TRBV3-2,13,CASSRQGADTQYF,TGTGCCAGCAGCCGACAGGGCGCAGATACGCAGTATTTT
NA,TRBJ2-5,NA,TRBV11-3,12,CASSPYQETQYF,TGTGCCAGCAGCCCGTACCAAGAGACCCAGTACTTC
NA,TRBJ2-2,NA,TRBV23-1,17,CASSYKPGTLNTGELFF,TGCGCCAGCAGTTATAAACCGGGAACCCTAAACACCGGGGAGCTGTTTTTT
NA,TRBJ2-6,NA,TRBV19,19,CASSLTGLHYSSGANVLTF,TGTGCCAGTAGTTTAACCGGGCTACACTACAGCTCTGGGGCCAACGTCCTGACTTTC
NA,TRBJ1-3,NA,TRBV28,15,CASSSRGTSGNTIYF,TGTGCCAGCAGCAGTAGAGGAACGTCTGGAAACACCATATATTTT
NA,TRBJ2-7,NA,TRBV28,14,CASSPRDLAYEQYF,TGTGCCAGCAGTCCTCGGGACTTGGCCTACGAGCAGTACTTC
TRBD2,TRBJ2-5,NA,TRBV29-1,14,CSVMASGGYETQYF,TGCAGCGTTATGGCTAGCGGGGGGTATGAGACCCAGTACTTC
NA,TRBJ1-5,NA,TRBV7-8,16,CASSLGGWGVVSLQHF,TGTGCCAGCAGCTTAGGGGGTTGGGGGGTCGTTTCGCTCCAGCATTTT